The sequence of this TCR beta chain was determined in a study of T cells in Graves' hyperthyroidism and ophthalmopathy. Out of approximately 10 ml of fresh peripheral blood came the PBMCs. This clonotype came up many times. What it binds is unknown. This CDR3 is built from 13 residues. V lost 2 bases, J lost 5 bases, and 3 bases stayed unmatched. Germline V gene data show CDR1 as SGHNT and CDR2 as YENEEA. Overall study findings and caveats: Blood also held most thyroid clonotypes expanded beyond 0.001.

RNA transcripts were the template for amplifying TCR beta CDR3 regions. The HTBI set primed first-round TCR CDR3 RT-PCR. In TCRdb, the multiplex PCR reads were re-called with MiXCR into one record per CDR3 protein. The data contain nearly 600,000 distinct CDR3 sequences, 14% of them singletons. The source is a woman aged 18-29 years with Graves' ophthalmopathy. This rearrangement joins TRBV11-3 to TRBJ2-7, with 7 bases that match TRBD2. The specimen was blood. The CDR3 DNA reads as TGTGCCAGCAGCTTAAGGGACTACCACGAGCAGTACTTC. Amino acid sequence: CASSLRDYHEQYF.